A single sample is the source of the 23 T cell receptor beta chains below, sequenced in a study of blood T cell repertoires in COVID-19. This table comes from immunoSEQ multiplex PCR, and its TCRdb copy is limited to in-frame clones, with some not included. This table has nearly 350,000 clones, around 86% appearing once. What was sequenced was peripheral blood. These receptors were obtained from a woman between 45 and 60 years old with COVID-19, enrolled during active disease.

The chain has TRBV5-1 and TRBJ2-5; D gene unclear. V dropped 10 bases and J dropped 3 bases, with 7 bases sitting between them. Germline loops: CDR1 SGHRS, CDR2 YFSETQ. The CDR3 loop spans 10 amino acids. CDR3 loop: CAGREETQYF. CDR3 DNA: TGCGCCGGTCGAGAAGAGACCCAGTACTTC. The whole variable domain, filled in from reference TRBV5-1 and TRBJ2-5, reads KAGVTQTPRYLIKTRGQQVTLSCSPISGHRSVSWYQQTPGQGLQFLFEYFSETQRNKGNFPGRFSGRQFSNSRSEMNVSTLELGDSALYLCAGREETQYFGPGTRLLVL.

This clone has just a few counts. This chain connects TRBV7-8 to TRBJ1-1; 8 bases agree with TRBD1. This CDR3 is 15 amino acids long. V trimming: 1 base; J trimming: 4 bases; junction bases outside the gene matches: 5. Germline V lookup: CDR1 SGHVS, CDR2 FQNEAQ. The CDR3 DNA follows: TGTGCCAGCAGCTTAGTTCCCAGGGGGCTCACTGAAGCTTTCTTT. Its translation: CASSLVPRGLTEAFF.

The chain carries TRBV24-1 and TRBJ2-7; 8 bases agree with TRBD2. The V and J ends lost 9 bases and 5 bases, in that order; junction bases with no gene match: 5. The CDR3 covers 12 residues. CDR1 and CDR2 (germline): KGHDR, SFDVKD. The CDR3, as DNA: TGTGCCACCGCCGCGGGGGGTCACGAGCAGTACTTC. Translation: CATAAGGHEQYF.

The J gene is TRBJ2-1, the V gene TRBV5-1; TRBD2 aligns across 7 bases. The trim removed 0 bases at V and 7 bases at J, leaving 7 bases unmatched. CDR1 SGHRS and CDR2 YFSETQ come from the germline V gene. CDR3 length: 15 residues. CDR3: CASSLVPGAGNEQFF. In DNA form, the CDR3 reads TGCGCCAGCAGCTTGGTCCCGGGAGCGGGGAATGAGCAGTTCTTC.

CDR3 in DNA: TGTGCCAGCAGTTCCGGACTAGCGGGAGGCCACTACGAGCAGTACTTC. Amino acids: CASSSGLAGGHYEQYF. This chain connects TRBV27 to TRBJ2-7, with 14 bases matching TRBD2. The germline gives CDR1 MNHEY, CDR2 SMNVEV (reference sequence). The CDR3 extends over 16 amino acids. The V and J ends lost 4 bases and 3 bases, in that order; junction bases with no gene match: 5.

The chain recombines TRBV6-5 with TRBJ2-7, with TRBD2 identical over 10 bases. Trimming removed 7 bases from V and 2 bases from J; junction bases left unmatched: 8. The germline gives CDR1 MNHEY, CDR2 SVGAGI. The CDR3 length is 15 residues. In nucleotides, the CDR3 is TGTGCCAGCACCCGACAGGGACTAGCGCCCTACGAGCAGTACTTC. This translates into CASTRQGLAPYEQYF.

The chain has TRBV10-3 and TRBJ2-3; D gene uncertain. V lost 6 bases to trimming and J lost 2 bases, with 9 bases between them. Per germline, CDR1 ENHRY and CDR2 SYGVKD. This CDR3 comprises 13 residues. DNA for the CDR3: TGTGCCATCAGCATCTCGGTCACAGATACGCAGTATTTT. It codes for CAISISVTDTQYF.

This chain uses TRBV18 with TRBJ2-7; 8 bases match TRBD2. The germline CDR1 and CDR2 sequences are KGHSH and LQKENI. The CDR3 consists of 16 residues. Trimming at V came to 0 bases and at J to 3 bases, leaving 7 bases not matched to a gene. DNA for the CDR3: TGTGCCAGCTCACCACCGATCTTTGGGACTAGCTACGAGCAGTACTTC. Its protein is CASSPPIFGTSYEQYF.

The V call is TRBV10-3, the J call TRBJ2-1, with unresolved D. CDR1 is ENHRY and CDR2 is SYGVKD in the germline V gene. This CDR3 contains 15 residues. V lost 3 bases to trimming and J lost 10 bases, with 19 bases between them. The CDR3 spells CAISDKSNPPGEQFF. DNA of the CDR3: TGTGCCATCAGTGATAAGTCGAATCCACCCGGGGAGCAGTTCTTC.

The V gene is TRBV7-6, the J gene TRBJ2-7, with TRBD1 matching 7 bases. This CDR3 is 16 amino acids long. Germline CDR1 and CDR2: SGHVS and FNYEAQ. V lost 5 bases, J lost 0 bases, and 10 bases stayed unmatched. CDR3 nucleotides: TGTGCCAGCAGCCCAACCCGGGACAGTCCCTCCTACGAGCAGTACTTC. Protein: CASSPTRDSPSYEQYF.

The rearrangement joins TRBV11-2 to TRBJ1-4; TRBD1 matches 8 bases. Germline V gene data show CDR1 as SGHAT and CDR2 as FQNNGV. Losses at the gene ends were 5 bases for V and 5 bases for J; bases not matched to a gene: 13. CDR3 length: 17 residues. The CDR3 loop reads CASSEGQASSQNEKLFF. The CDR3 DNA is TGTGCCAGCAGCGAGGGACAGGCAAGCTCCCAAAATGAAAAACTGTTTTTT.

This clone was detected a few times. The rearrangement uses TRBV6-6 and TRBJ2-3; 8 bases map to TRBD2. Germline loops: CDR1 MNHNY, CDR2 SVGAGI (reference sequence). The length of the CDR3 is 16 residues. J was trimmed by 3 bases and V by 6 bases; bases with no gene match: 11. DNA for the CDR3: TGTGCCAGCAGCCCTTCTGGAGCGGGAGTTACAGATACGCAGTATTTT. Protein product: CASSPSGAGVTDTQYF.

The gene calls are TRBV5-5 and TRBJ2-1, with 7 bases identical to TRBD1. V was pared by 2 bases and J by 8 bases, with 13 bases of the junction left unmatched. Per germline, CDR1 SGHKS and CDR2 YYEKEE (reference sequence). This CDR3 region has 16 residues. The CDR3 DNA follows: TGTGCCAGCAGCTTTGACAGGGATCGTCTGATCGATGAGCAGTTCTTC. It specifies CASSFDRDRLIDEQFF. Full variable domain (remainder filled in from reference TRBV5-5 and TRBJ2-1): DAGVTQSPTHLIKTRGQQVTLRCSPISGHKSVSWYQQVLGQGPQFIFQYYEKEERGRGNFPDRFSARQFPNYSSELNVNALLLGDSALYLCASSFDRDRLIDEQFFGPGTRLTVL.

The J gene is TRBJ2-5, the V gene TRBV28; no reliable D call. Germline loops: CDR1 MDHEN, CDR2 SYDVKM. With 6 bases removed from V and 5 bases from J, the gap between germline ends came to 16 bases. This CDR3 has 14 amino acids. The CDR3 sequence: CASSKYEVRETQYF. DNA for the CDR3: TGTGCCAGCAGCAAATACGAGGTGAGGGAGACCCAGTACTTC.

CDR3 DNA sequence: TGTGCCAGCAGCTCGTTCTATGGTGGTCAGGGGGGCCAGCCCCAGCATTTT. Its protein product is CASSSFYGGQGGQPQHF. The chain links TRBV7-2 to TRBJ1-5; 7 nucleotides line up with TRBD1. This CDR3 region has 17 residues. Germline V gene data show CDR1 as SGHTA and CDR2 as FQGNSA. V was pared by 4 bases and J by 7 bases, with 16 bases of the junction left unmatched.

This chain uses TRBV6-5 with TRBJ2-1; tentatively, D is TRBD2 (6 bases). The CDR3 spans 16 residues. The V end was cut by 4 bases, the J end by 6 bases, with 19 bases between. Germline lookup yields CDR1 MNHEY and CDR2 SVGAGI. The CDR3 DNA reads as TGTGCCAGCAGTTGGGAGGCTCCCCCCACGGGCAATGAGCAGTTCTTC. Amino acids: CASSWEAPPTGNEQFF.

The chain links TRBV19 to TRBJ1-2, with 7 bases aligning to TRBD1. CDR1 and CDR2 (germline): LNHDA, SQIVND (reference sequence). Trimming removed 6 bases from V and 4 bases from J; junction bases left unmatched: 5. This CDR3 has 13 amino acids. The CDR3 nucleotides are TGTGCCAGTAGGGCGACAGGGTCCTATGGCTACACCTTC. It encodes CASRATGSYGYTF.

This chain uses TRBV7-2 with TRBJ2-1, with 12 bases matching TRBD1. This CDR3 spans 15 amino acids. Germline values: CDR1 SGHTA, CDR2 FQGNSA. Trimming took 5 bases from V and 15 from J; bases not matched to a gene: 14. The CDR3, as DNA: TGTGCCAGCAGCGTAGAACCGGGACAGGGGGCTTTCTTGTTCTTC. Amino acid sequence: CASSVEPGQGAFLFF. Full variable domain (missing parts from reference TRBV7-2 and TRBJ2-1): GAGVSQSPSNKVTEKGKDVELRCDPISGHTALYWYRQSLGQGLEFLIYFQGNSAPDKSGLPSDRFSAERTGGSVSTLTIQRTQQEDSAVYLCASSVEPGQGAFLFFGPGTRLTVL.

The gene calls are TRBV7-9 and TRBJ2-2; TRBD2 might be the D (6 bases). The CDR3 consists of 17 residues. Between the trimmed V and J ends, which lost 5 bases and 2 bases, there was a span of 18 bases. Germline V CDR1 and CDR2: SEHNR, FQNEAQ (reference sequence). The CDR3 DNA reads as TGTGCCAGCAGCGCTCGGGGGACCGGGTCCAACACCGGGGAGCTGTTTTTT. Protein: CASSARGTGSNTGELFF.

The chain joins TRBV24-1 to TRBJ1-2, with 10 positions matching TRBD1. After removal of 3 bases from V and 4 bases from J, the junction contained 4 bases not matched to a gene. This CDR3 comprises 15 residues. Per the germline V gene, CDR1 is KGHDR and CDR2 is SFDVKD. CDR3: CATSDGGQGIYGYTF. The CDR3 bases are TGTGCCACCAGTGATGGGGGACAGGGGATCTATGGCTACACCTTC.

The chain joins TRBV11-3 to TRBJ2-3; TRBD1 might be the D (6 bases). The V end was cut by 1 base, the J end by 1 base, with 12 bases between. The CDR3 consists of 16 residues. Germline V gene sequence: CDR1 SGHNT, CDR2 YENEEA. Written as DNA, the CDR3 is TGTGCCAGCAGCTTAGTCTCGACAGGCGGCACAGATACGCAGTATTTT. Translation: CASSLVSTGGTDTQYF.

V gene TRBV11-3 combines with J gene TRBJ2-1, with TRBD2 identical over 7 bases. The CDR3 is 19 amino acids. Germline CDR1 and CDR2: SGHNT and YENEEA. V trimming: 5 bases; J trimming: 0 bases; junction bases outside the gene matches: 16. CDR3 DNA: TGTGCCAGCAGCCCACGTCCACCTCTAGCGGAAAGCTCCTACAATGAGCAGTTCTTC. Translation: CASSPRPPLAESSYNEQFF.

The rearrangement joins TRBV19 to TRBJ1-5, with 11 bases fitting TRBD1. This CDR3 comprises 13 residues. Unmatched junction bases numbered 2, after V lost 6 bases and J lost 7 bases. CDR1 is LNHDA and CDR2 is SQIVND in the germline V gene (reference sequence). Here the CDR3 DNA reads TGTGCCAGTAGGGACAGGGGGCTCCAGCCCCAGCATTTT. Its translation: CASRDRGLQPQHF.